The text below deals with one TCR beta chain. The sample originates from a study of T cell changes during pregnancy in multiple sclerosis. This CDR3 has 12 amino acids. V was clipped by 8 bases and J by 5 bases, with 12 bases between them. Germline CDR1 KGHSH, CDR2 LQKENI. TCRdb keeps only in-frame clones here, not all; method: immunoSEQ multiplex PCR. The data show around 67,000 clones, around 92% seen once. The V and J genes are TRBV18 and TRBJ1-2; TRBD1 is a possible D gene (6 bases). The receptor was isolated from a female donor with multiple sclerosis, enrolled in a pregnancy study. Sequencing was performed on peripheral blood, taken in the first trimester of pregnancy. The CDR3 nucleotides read TGTGCCAGCCGACCAGGGGAGTATGGCTACACCTTC. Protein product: CASRPGEYGYTF.